This TCR beta chain was identified during a study of cytotoxic CD8 clonotypes in ibrutinib-treated CLL. Study in general: After median about 71 months, roughly 15 stayed in remission, approximately twelve progressed; responses roughly 24 partial, 2 complete. Once treatment had gone on for a median of 12 months, range 6 to 36, response samples were drawn. Study-wide findings and caveats: Public clonotypes, found uncommonly, either contracted or stayed stable on treatment. Clonality went up at ibrutinib response and then declined back toward baseline at progression.

This table comes from immunoSEQ multiplex PCR, and its TCRdb copy is limited to in-frame clones, with some not included. Here the sample spans 150,000 to 200,000 clones, roughly 90% being singletons. V lost 5 bases and J lost 3; bases outside the gene matches: 5. This CDR3 has 15 residues. Germline loops: CDR1 SGHVS, CDR2 FQNEAQ. This clone was detected only once. The antigen is unknown. The chain joins TRBV7-8 to TRBJ2-1, with 9 bases that match TRBD2. Sequences were derived from PBMCs, sampled at disease progression, from a patient treated with ibrutinib. This clonotype was obtained from a human donor with chronic lymphocytic leukemia. CDR3 sequence reads: CASSPAGGRYNEQFF. CDR3 in DNA: TGTGCCAGCAGCCCAGCGGGAGGCCGCTACAATGAGCAGTTCTTC.